The 5 T cell receptor beta chains below come from one sample, sequenced in a study of T cell changes during pregnancy in multiple sclerosis. The repertoire was sequenced with immunoSEQ multiplex PCR; TCRdb's copy has only in-frame clones and lacks some. The sample includes fewer than 75,000 clones, approximately 93% of them seen just once. The sequencing used peripheral blood, collected in the second trimester of pregnancy. Receptors were obtained from a female donor with multiple sclerosis, enrolled in a pregnancy study.

This clone was seen a single time. The V gene is TRBV18, the J gene TRBJ2-2; 9 bases line up with TRBD1. The CDR3 contains 17 residues. CDR1 and CDR2 from the germline V gene are KGHSH and LQKENI. The J segment lost 1 base and the V segment lost 4 bases, leaving 7 bases of the junction unmatched. This CDR3 is CASSQGQGTLNTGELFF. For the CDR3, the DNA is TGTGCCAGCTCACAAGGACAGGGGACCCTGAACACCGGGGAGCTGTTTTTT.

The chain carries TRBV30 and TRBJ1-2; D gene ambiguous. CDR1 is GTSNPN, CDR2 SVGIG, per germline (reference sequence). The ends were cut back, 2 bases at V and 13 bases at J, with 14 bases in the middle. The CDR3 is made up of 11 amino acids. CDR3 DNA: TGTGCCTGGAGTTCAGGTGGCGCTCTCACCTTC. Translated: CAWSSGGALTF.

V gene TRBV7-3 combines with J gene TRBJ2-7; 8 positions agree with TRBD1. Germline V gene lookup returns CDR1 SGHTA and CDR2 FQGTGA. V was pared by 5 bases and J by 3 bases, with 3 bases of the junction left unmatched. The CDR3 runs 13 residues. DNA of the CDR3: TGTGCCAGCAGCACCGGACAGGGCTACGAGCAGTACTTC. This translates into CASSTGQGYEQYF.

The chain recombines TRBV27 with TRBJ1-3, with 7 positions matching TRBD1. The trim removed 6 bases at V and 0 bases at J, leaving 2 bases unmatched. The CDR3 contains 14 residues. The germline V gene encodes CDR1 MNHEY and CDR2 SMNVEV (reference sequence). DNA for the CDR3: TGTGCCAGCAGGGGACAGTACTCTGGAAACACCATATATTTT. This sequence encodes CASRGQYSGNTIYF.

This rearrangement joins TRBV28 to TRBJ1-5, with 8 bases lining up with TRBD1. CDR1 is MDHEN and CDR2 is SYDVKM in the germline V gene. CDR3 length: 15 amino acids. J was trimmed by 6 bases and V by 6 bases; bases with no gene match: 10. Here the CDR3 reads CASRSLTGGAQPQHF. CDR3 DNA sequence: TGTGCCAGCAGATCTCTCACAGGGGGGGCTCAGCCCCAGCATTTT.